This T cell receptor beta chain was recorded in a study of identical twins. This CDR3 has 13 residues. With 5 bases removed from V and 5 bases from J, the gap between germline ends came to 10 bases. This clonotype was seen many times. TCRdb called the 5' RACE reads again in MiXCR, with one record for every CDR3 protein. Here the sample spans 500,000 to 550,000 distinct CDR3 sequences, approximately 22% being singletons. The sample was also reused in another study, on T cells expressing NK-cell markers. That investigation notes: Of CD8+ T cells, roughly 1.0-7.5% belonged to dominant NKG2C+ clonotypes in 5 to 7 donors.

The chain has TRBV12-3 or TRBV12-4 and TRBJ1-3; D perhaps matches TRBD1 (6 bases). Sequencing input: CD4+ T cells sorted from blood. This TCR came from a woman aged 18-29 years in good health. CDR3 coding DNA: TGTGCCAGCAGTCCCGGACAGCGAAACACCATATATTTT. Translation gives CASSPGQRNTIYF.